The sequence of this T cell receptor beta chain was determined in a study of cutaneous CD30+ T cell lymphoproliferative disorder and hepatitis E (dated by TCRdb to the late 2010s). Relative to germline, V is 4 bases shorter and J is 0 bases shorter, with 5 bases between their ends. The cysteine opens and the phenylalanine closes a CDR3 of 14 amino acids. The DNA shown is the 42-base CDR3, in frame from base 1. Based on the germline V gene, the CDR1 and CDR2 sequences are SGDLS and YYNGEE. Library preparation employed the immunoSEQ multiplex PCR assay. Not all clones reach the TCRdb copy of this immuneACCESS table, which keeps in-frame sequences only. Checked studies attribute under half of the gap to unresolved V genes and leave the rest unexplained. This sample gives fewer than 9,500 clones in total; less than 80% of them show up just once. Together, the top ten hold under 1.4% of the sample. Remarks on this clone: Its antigen is not yet known. The input lacks base qualities; no much larger clone sits a single base away.

Input material: blood. The receptor chain draws on TRBV9 and TRBJ2-6; the D gene cannot be resolved reliably. This sequence originates from a human donor with a cutaneous T cell lymphoproliferative disorder associated with hepatitis E virus. The DNA sequence is TGTGCCAGCAGCCCGGGCTCTGGGGCCAACGTCCTGACTTTC. This yields the protein CASSPGSGANVLTF.